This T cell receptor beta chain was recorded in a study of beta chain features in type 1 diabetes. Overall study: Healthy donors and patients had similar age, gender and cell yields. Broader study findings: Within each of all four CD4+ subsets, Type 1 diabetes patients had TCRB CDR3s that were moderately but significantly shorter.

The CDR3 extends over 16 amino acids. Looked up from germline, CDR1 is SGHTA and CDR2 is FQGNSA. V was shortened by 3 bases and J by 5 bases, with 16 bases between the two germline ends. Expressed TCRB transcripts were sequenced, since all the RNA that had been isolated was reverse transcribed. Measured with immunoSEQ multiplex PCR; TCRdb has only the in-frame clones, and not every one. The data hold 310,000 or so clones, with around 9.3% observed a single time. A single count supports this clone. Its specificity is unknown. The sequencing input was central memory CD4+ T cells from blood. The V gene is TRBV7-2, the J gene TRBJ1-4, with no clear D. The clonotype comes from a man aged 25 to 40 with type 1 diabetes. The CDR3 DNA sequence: TGTGCCAGCAGCTTCTCTCCCAACGGAAGGAATGAAAAACTGTTTTTT. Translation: CASSFSPNGRNEKLFF. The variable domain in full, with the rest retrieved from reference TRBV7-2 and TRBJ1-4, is GAGVSQSPSNKVTEKGKDVELRCDPISGHTALYWYRQSLGQGLEFLIYFQGNSAPDKSGLPSDRFSAERTGGSVSTLTIQRTQQEDSAVYLCASSFSPNGRNEKLFFGSGTQLSVL.